Listed below are T cell receptor beta chains from one sample, sequenced in a study of shared clonotypes between healthy human individuals. The protocol was immunoSEQ multiplex PCR, while the TCRdb copy is restricted to in-frame clones and leaves out a portion. Here the sample spans fewer than 1 million clones, 96% being singletons. Specimen: naive CD8+ T cells sorted from blood. Receptor source: a man aged 25-45 years in good health. Both conserved end residues are part of each CDR3. A D gene is named only where the DNA matches it firmly. Part of the rows lack a size; the others show once, few, many or a class for expanded clones.

len	v_gene	d_gene	j_gene	abundance	CDR3aa	CDR3nt
13	TRBV10-2	.	TRBJ1-1	.	CASTRGPNTEAFF	TGCGCCAGTACCCGGGGCCCGAACACTGAAGCTTTCTTT
15	TRBV7-9	TRBD1	TRBJ2-2	.	CASSFRDSGTGELFF	TGTGCCAGCAGCTTCCGGGACAGTGGGACCGGGGAGCTGTTTTTT
15	TRBV5-4	TRBD2	TRBJ2-5	.	CASSLYTSGQETQYF	TGTGCCAGCAGCCTGTACACTAGCGGCCAAGAGACCCAGTACTTC
14	TRBV7-3	.	TRBJ2-5	.	CASSPTGIEETQYF	TGTGCCAGCAGCCCAACCGGGATTGAAGAGACCCAGTACTTC
15	TRBV7-9	.	TRBJ2-7	.	CASSLAQGETYEQYF	TGTGCCAGCAGCTTAGCACAGGGCGAAACCTACGAGCAGTACTTC
15	TRBV7-9	TRBD2	TRBJ2-1	.	CASSLGLADYNEQFF	TGTGCCAGCAGCTTAGGACTAGCGGATTACAATGAGCAGTTCTTC
15	TRBV9	TRBD1	TRBJ2-2	.	CASSVPTGGGGELFF	TGTGCCAGCAGCGTCCCGACAGGGGGTGGCGGGGAGCTGTTTTTT
12	TRBV13	.	TRBJ1-4	.	CASRHGVEKLFF	TGTGCCAGCAGACATGGGGTTGAAAAACTGTTTTTT
15	TRBV6-9	.	TRBJ2-1	.	CASSYSGEKYNEQFF	TGTGCCAGCAGTTATTCTGGAGAAAAGTACAATGAGCAGTTCTTC
14	TRBV6-1	.	TRBJ2-7	.	CASRDPNNPYEQYF	TGTGCCAGCAGGGACCCAAACAATCCCTACGAGCAGTACTTC
16	TRBV7-6	TRBD2	TRBJ2-3	.	CASRPGGLAAKDTQYF	TGTGCCAGCAGACCGGGGGGGCTAGCGGCGAAGGATACGCAGTATTTT
12	TRBV7-9	.	TRBJ1-1	.	CASSSGVPEAFF	TGTGCCAGCAGCTCGGGGGTTCCTGAAGCTTTCTTT
16	TRBV28	TRBD2	TRBJ2-7	.	CASSLGVSGRGYEQYF	TGTGCCAGCAGTTTGGGGGTTAGCGGGAGGGGCTACGAGCAGTACTTC
13	TRBV4-1	.	TRBJ2-1	.	CASSLTSNNEQFF	TGCGCCAGCAGCCTCACTAGTAACAATGAGCAGTTCTTC
15	TRBV7-6	TRBD2	TRBJ2-3	once	CASSSLAGGGDTQYF	TGTGCCAGCAGCTCCCTAGCGGGGGGCGGAGATACGCAGTATTTT
13	TRBV4-1	TRBD2	TRBJ2-3	once	CASSPGLADTQYF	TGCGCCAGCAGCCCCGGACTAGCAGATACGCAGTATTTT
14	TRBV5-4	.	TRBJ1-2	.	CASSFRGGNYGYTF	TGTGCCAGCAGCTTTAGGGGGGGTAACTATGGCTACACCTTC
13	TRBV2	TRBD1	TRBJ2-7	once	CATDGQGAYEQYF	TGTGCCACCGACGGACAGGGGGCGTATGAGCAGTACTTC
12	TRBV7-9	.	TRBJ2-7	.	CASSPSVHEQYF	TGTGCCAGCAGCCCATCAGTCCACGAGCAGTACTTC
12	TRBV29-1	.	TRBJ2-7	.	CSVAAGPYEQYF	TGCAGCGTTGCTGCAGGACCCTACGAGCAGTACTTC
15	TRBV7-9	.	TRBJ2-7	.	CASSLVHATSYEQYF	TGTGCCAGCAGCTTAGTTCACGCGACGTCGTACGAGCAGTACTTC
22	TRBV9	TRBD2	TRBJ2-1	.	CASSVDLFRTSDAGKDGSEQFF	TGTGCCAGCAGCGTAGATCTTTTCCGGACTAGCGACGCGGGAAAGGACGGAAGTGAGCAGTTCTTC
13	TRBV15	TRBD2	TRBJ2-3	.	CATSSGLADTQYF	TGTGCCACCAGCAGCGGACTAGCAGATACGCAGTATTTT
12	TRBV2	.	TRBJ2-7	.	CASSDEWYEQYF	TGTGCCAGCAGTGACGAGTGGTACGAGCAGTACTTC
14	TRBV7-9	.	TRBJ2-1	.	CASSRTLERDEQFF	TGTGCCAGCAGCCGTACGCTAGAGCGGGATGAGCAGTTCTTC
16	TRBV7-9	TRBD1	TRBJ2-1	.	CASSPRQGVAYNEQFF	TGTGCCAGCAGTCCAAGACAGGGGGTGGCCTACAATGAGCAGTTCTTC
15	TRBV7-9	.	TRBJ2-2	once	CASSPAGISLEELFF	TGTGCCAGCAGCCCAGCAGGGATCTCCCTGGAGGAGCTGTTTTTT
14	TRBV4-3	.	TRBJ2-1	.	CASSQDGFDVEQFF	TGCGCCAGCAGCCAAGATGGTTTCGATGTTGAGCAGTTCTTC
14	TRBV6-1	TRBD1	TRBJ2-7	.	CASSWGQSSYEQYF	TGTGCCAGCAGTTGGGGACAGAGCTCCTACGAGCAGTACTTC
13	TRBV6-5	TRBD2	TRBJ2-7	.	CASSTSTSYEQYF	TGTGCCAGCTCGACTAGCACATCCTACGAGCAGTACTTC
17	TRBV15	.	TRBJ1-4	.	CATSRVYSIGANEKLFF	TGTGCCACCAGCAGAGTCTACTCAATAGGAGCTAATGAAAAACTGTTTTTT
15	TRBV6-5	TRBD1	TRBJ2-5	.	CASSYPQGAEETQYF	TGTGCCAGCAGTTACCCTCAGGGGGCGGAGGAGACCCAGTACTTC
9	TRBV20-1	.	TRBJ1-2	.	CSLPGGYTF	TGCAGCCTACCAGGGGGCTACACCTTC
13	TRBV9	TRBD2	TRBJ2-5	.	CASSMSGIETQYF	TGTGCCAGCAGCATGAGCGGGATCGAGACCCAGTACTTC
12	TRBV13	.	TRBJ1-1	.	CASSFRETEAFF	TGTGCCAGCAGCTTCCGGGAGACTGAAGCTTTCTTT
16	TRBV10-2	TRBD2	TRBJ2-5	.	CASSELAGVSGETQYF	TGCGCCAGCAGTGAGCTAGCGGGAGTGTCTGGGGAGACCCAGTACTTC
14	TRBV5-8	.	TRBJ2-7	.	CASSLDPDTNEQYF	TGTGCCAGCAGCTTGGACCCCGACACGAACGAGCAGTACTTC
14	TRBV7-2	TRBD2	TRBJ2-7	.	CASSPTSGSYEQYF	TGTGCCAGCAGCCCCACTAGCGGATCCTACGAGCAGTACTTC
15	TRBV5-1	.	TRBJ2-7	.	CASNVRLGPEGEQYF	TGCGCCAGCAATGTTCGATTAGGTCCCGAGGGAGAGCAGTACTTC
17	TRBV7-8	.	TRBJ2-3	.	CASSLERGQRAWDTQYF	TGTGCCAGCAGCTTAGAGAGGGGCCAGAGGGCGTGGGATACGCAGTATTTT
16	TRBV28	TRBD1	TRBJ2-3	.	CASSWVTGGAEDTQYF	TGTGCCAGCAGCTGGGTGACAGGGGGCGCCGAAGATACGCAGTATTTT
12	TRBV7-2	TRBD1	TRBJ2-5	.	CASGQGWETQYF	TGTGCCAGCGGACAGGGGTGGGAGACCCAGTACTTC
14	TRBV7-9	TRBD2	TRBJ2-1	once	CASSLPHPSGSQFF	TGTGCCAGCAGCTTACCCCATCCTAGCGGGAGTCAGTTCTTC
14	TRBV15	.	TRBJ1-4	.	CATSSRQFNEKLFF	TGTGCCACCAGCTCCAGACAGTTTAATGAAAAACTGTTTTTT
15	TRBV27	TRBD1	TRBJ2-7	.	CASTEGTGDFGEQYF	TGTGCCAGCACCGAAGGGACAGGGGATTTCGGCGAGCAGTACTTC
16	TRBV9	.	TRBJ1-1	.	CASSVSGRDGDTEAFF	TGTGCCAGCAGCGTCAGTGGTAGGGATGGAGACACTGAAGCTTTCTTT
15	TRBV28	.	TRBJ2-1	.	CASSPDASSYNEQFF	TGTGCCAGCAGTCCTGACGCGAGCTCCTACAATGAGCAGTTCTTC
17	TRBV28	.	TRBJ2-5	.	CASSWGGTGTEEETQYF	TGTGCCAGCAGTTGGGGGGGAACCGGGACAGAAGAAGAGACCCAGTACTTC
14	TRBV28	TRBD1	TRBJ2-1	.	CASSSLRGWNEQFF	TGTGCCAGCAGTTCCCTCAGGGGGTGGAATGAGCAGTTCTTC
14	TRBV29-1	.	TRBJ2-7	.	CSVESRGPLYEQYF	TGCAGCGTTGAATCAAGGGGTCCCCTTTACGAGCAGTACTTC
13	TRBV14	.	TRBJ2-7	.	CASSSLGSYEQYF	TGTGCCAGCAGCAGTTTAGGGTCCTACGAGCAGTACTTC